These 25 T cell receptor beta chains were sequenced from one sample in a study of T-cell memory formation after mild COVID-19. TCRdb analysed the 5' RACE reads with MiXCR anew, one entry per CDR3 protein. Of fewer than 550,000 distinct CDR3 sequences detected, about 20% appear once; the ten largest clones hold 7.5% to 9.5%. The sequenced sample was PBMCs or a T cell subset sorted from them (not recorded which). The receptors come from an adult woman who had mild COVID-19 (a few samples of this study predate the infection). Cell type and time point are not known.

This clonotype was observed a few times. The chain combines TRBV6-5 with TRBJ1-6, with unresolved D. Germline-derived CDR1 and CDR2 are MNHEY and SVGAGI. Trimming stripped 2 bases from V and 2 bases from J, with 7 bases between. The CDR3 extends over 15 amino acids. The CDR3 coding sequence is TGTGCCAGCAGTTACCACGAGGCCTATAATTCACCCCTCCACTTT. This gives the protein CASSYHEAYNSPLHF.

A few counts support this clonotype. The CDR3 sequence is CSARLGVVRGYTF. As DNA, the CDR3 is TGCAGTGCAAGACTAGGAGTCGTCAGGGGCTACACCTTC. The chain couples TRBV20-1 to TRBJ1-2, with D unresolved. Germline V CDR1 and CDR2: DFQATT, SNEGSKA (reference sequence). Trimming shortened V by 6 bases and J by 8 bases, and 19 bases separated the two germline ends. This CDR3 is 13 amino acids long.

This clonotype is termed medium-sized. The chain couples TRBV5-1 to TRBJ1-1; possible D gene TRBD1, 5 bases. Per germline, CDR1 SGHRS and CDR2 YFSETQ. The ends were cut back, 2 bases at V and 2 bases at J, with 10 bases in the middle. This CDR3 has 14 amino acids. The CDR3 DNA sequence: TGCGCCAGCAGCTTTTGGGGGACTAACACTGAAGCTTTCTTT. Residues: CASSFWGTNTEAFF.

The chain employs TRBV7-3 and TRBJ2-2; perhaps TRBD1 as D (5 bases). Germline V gene lookup returns CDR1 SGHTA and CDR2 FQGTGA. This CDR3 has 15 residues. The V end lost 6 bases, the J end lost 1 base, and 12 bases lay between the germline ends. The DNA of the CDR3 is TGTGCCAGCAGATACGGACACCAGAACACCGGGGAGCTGTTTTTT. Protein product: CASRYGHQNTGELFF. Looking up the rest from reference TRBV7-3 and TRBJ2-2 gives the full variable domain: GAGVSQTPSNKVTEKGKYVELRCDPISGHTALYWYRQSLGQGPEFLIYFQGTGAADDSGLPNDRFFAVRPEGSVSTLKIQRTERGDSAVYLCASRYGHQNTGELFFGEGSRLTVL.

This clonotype has just a few counts. V gene TRBV27 combines with J gene TRBJ2-5; 9 bases align to TRBD2. CDR1 MNHEY and CDR2 SMNVEV come from the germline V gene (reference sequence). CDR3 length equals 13 residues. Trimming at V came to 6 bases and at J to 5 bases, leaving 4 bases not matched to a gene. The CDR3 spells CASRGTSRETQYF. In DNA form, the CDR3 reads TGTGCCAGCAGGGGGACTAGCCGTGAGACCCAGTACTTC.

Many counts were recorded for this clonotype. The chain has TRBV9 and TRBJ2-1, with 16 bases identical to TRBD2. V lost 5 bases and J lost 7; bases outside the gene matches: 3. The length of the CDR3 is 15 residues. Germline-derived CDR1 and CDR2 are SGDLS and YYNGEE. Written as DNA, the CDR3 is TGTGCCAGCAGTGCGGGACTAGCGGGAGGGAATGAGCAGTTCTTC. Protein product: CASSAGLAGGNEQFF.

This clonotype has a handful of counts. The junction departs from the called germline gene at one end, perhaps through a read error. V usage is TRBV5-1 and J usage is TRBJ1-1; D remains unclear. CDR3 length equals 13 residues. Germline V CDR1 and CDR2: SGHRS, YFSETQ. The CDR3 coding sequence is TGCGCCAGCAGCTTGGCCGACCCAACTGGAGCTTTCTTT. Protein: CASSLADPTGAFF.

Ten or more counts support this clonotype. CDR3 residues: CATSRVLPPQETQYF. For the CDR3, the DNA is TGTGCCACCAGCAGAGTGCTACCCCCGCAAGAGACCCAGTACTTC. The V call is TRBV15, the J call TRBJ2-5; D remains unclear. Germline V CDR1 and CDR2: LNHNV, YYDKDF (reference sequence). Trimming left V 1 base short and J 2 bases short, with 11 bases between. This CDR3 comprises 15 residues.

In its sample, this clonotype was seen a few times. The rearrangement links TRBV7-9 to TRBJ2-2, with D uncertain. V was shortened by 2 bases and J by 2 bases, with 9 bases between the two germline ends. Germline values: CDR1 SEHNR, CDR2 FQNEAQ (reference sequence). This CDR3 has 15 amino acids. The CDR3 nucleotides read TGTGCCAGCAGCTTATCGCCTGGAAACACCGGGGAGCTGTTTTTT. This encodes CASSLSPGNTGELFF.

This clonotype was seen a handful of times. V gene TRBV6-2 or TRBV6-3 combines with J gene TRBJ2-5; TRBD1 matches at 8 bases. Germline CDR1 MNHEY, CDR2 SVGEGT. This CDR3 comprises 13 residues. Trimming removed 5 bases from V and 5 bases from J; junction bases left unmatched: 4. The CDR3 sequence is CASSDRGRETQYF. The CDR3 nucleotides are TGTGCCAGCAGTGACAGGGGCCGGGAGACCCAGTACTTC.

The rearrangement uses TRBV6-1 and TRBJ1-5; no clear D gene. Germline CDR1 and CDR2: MNHNS and SASEGT. Deletions cut 5 bases from V and 4 bases from J, with 6 bases between. CDR3 length equals 12 residues. CDR3 nucleotides: TGTGCCAGCAGTCGGCTGAATCAGCCCCAGCATTTT. It specifies CASSRLNQPQHF.

The chain has TRBV3-1 and TRBJ2-1, with D perhaps matching TRBD1 or TRBD2 (5 bases each). V dropped 0 bases and J dropped 8 bases, with 11 bases sitting between them. CDR1 LGHDT and CDR2 YNNKEL come from the germline V gene (reference sequence). The CDR3 extends over 14 amino acids. The CDR3 spells CASSQDPGTHEQFF. The CDR3 DNA is TGTGCCAGCAGCCAAGATCCCGGGACCCATGAGCAGTTCTTC.

The gene calls are TRBV5-1 and TRBJ2-1; no reliable D call. Germline V gene lookup returns CDR1 SGHRS and CDR2 YFSETQ. The CDR3 has 17 amino acids. V dropped 7 bases and J dropped 0 bases, with 20 bases sitting between them. The CDR3 DNA is TGCGCCAGCCCCGAGGCGCGGATCCCGGGCTCCTACAATGAGCAGTTCTTC. Its protein product is CASPEARIPGSYNEQFF.

This CDR3 reads CASSLLGTENYNYGYTF. CDR3 nucleotide sequence: TGCGCCAGCAGCTTGTTAGGGACTGAAAATTATAACTATGGCTACACCTTC. The chain combines TRBV5-1 with TRBJ1-2; D is perhaps TRBD1 (5 bases). The V gene's germline CDR1 is SGHRS and CDR2 YFSETQ. This CDR3 is 17 amino acids long. The V and J ends lost 1 base and 1 base respectively, with 17 bases between them.

The V gene is TRBV6-5, the J gene TRBJ1-2; a weak D match, TRBD1 (5 bases). The CDR3 spans 13 residues. The V end lost 2 bases, the J end lost 7 bases, and 11 bases lay between the germline ends. Germline assignment: CDR1 MNHEY and CDR2 SVGAGI. CDR3: CASSYRGKGGYTF. Written as DNA, the CDR3 is TGTGCCAGCAGTTACCGGGGGAAAGGTGGCTACACCTTC.

This clonotype turned up a few times. This chain connects TRBV7-8 to TRBJ1-1, with a weak D call TRBD1 (5 bases). V gave up 4 bases and J gave up 1 base, with 7 bases separating them. Germline V gives CDR1 SGHVS, CDR2 FQNEAQ. CDR3 size: 13 residues. CDR3 DNA sequence: TGTGCCAGCAGCTGGGACCAGAACACTGAAGCTTTCTTT. It codes for CASSWDQNTEAFF.

This sequence joins TRBV5-6 and TRBJ2-4; 11 positions agree with TRBD2. Germline V gives CDR1 SGHDT, CDR2 YYEEEE. This CDR3 has 15 amino acids. V lost 3 bases to trimming and J lost 9 bases; unmatched junction nucleotides: 8. For the CDR3, the DNA is TGTGCCAGCAGCTGGGGGCTAGCGGGAGGACTCATTCAGTACTTC. Translated: CASSWGLAGGLIQYF. The variable domain in full, completed from reference TRBV5-6 and TRBJ2-4, reads DAGVTQSPTHLIKTRGQQVTLRCSPKSGHDTVSWYQQALGQGPQFIFQYYEEEERQRGNFPDRFSGHQFPNYSSELNVNALLLGDSALYLCASSWGLAGGLIQYFGAGTRLSVL.

This chain uses TRBV5-1 with TRBJ2-6; possible D gene TRBD1, 5 bases. Germline CDR1 reads SGHRS; CDR2 reads YFSETQ. Trimming pared 0 bases from V and 2 bases from J, leaving 12 bases between. The CDR3 sequence is 17 residues long. The CDR3 region is CASSLEVGVAGANVLTF. As DNA, the CDR3 is TGCGCCAGCAGCTTGGAAGTAGGGGTGGCTGGGGCCAACGTCCTGACTTTC.

V gene TRBV29-1 combines with J gene TRBJ2-1; TRBD2 aligns across 8 bases. Germline values: CDR1 SQVTM, CDR2 ANQGSEA. The junction had 4 bases not matched to a gene; V was cut back by 6 bases and J by 0 bases. There are 14 residues in the CDR3. The CDR3 reads CSVDGRGSYNEQFF. CDR3 nucleotide sequence: TGCAGCGTCGACGGGAGGGGCTCCTACAATGAGCAGTTCTTC.

The chain is built from TRBV6-4 and TRBJ2-1; 8 nucleotides line up with TRBD2. The CDR3 covers 14 residues. Per germline, CDR1 MRHNA and CDR2 SNTAGT. With V trimmed by 2 bases and J by 10 bases, 7 bases remained unmatched. The CDR3 sequence is CASSDTAGGREQFF. The CDR3 nucleotides are TGTGCCAGCAGTGACACGGCGGGGGGTCGGGAGCAGTTCTTC.

This clonotype was picked up a small number of times. This rearrangement joins TRBV29-1 to TRBJ2-2, with 10 bases that match TRBD1. Unmatched junction bases numbered 5, after V lost 7 bases and J lost 3 bases. Germline V gene lookup returns CDR1 SQVTM and CDR2 ANQGSEA. This CDR3 spans 14 amino acids. CDR3 sequence: CSGAGTGDTGELFF. CDR3 DNA: TGCAGCGGGGCCGGGACAGGGGACACCGGGGAGCTGTTTTTT.

This clonotype was seen more than once but under ten times. Mismatch with germline at one junction end may stem from a read error. J is TRBJ2-2 and V is TRBV10-3; no firm D call. Germline V gene lookup returns CDR1 ENHRY and CDR2 SYGVKD. This CDR3 spans 14 amino acids. As DNA, the CDR3 is TGTGCCATCAGTGAGTCCACGAAAACCGGGGAGCTGTTTTTT. Translation gives CAISESTKTGELFF.

Here the CDR3 reads CASSAHYAAEAFF. The CDR3 bases are TGTGCCAGCAGCGCGCACTATGCGGCTGAAGCTTTCTTT. The chain has TRBV6-1 and TRBJ1-1, with D uncertain. CDR1 MNHNS and CDR2 SASEGT come from the germline V gene. CDR3 length: 13 residues. V was clipped by 6 bases and J by 6 bases, with 14 bases between them.

This clonotype was detected a few times. The chain carries TRBV10-1 and TRBJ2-5; maybe TRBD1 (6 bases). V lost 3 bases to trimming and J lost 5 bases, with 19 bases between them. The CDR3 has 16 amino acids. Germline V CDR1 and CDR2: WNHNN, SYGVQD (reference sequence). For the CDR3, the DNA is TGCGCCAGCAGTGAACAGGGTGGGGATCAGCGGGAGACCCAGTACTTC. Protein: CASSEQGGDQRETQYF.

This clonotype was seen only a few times. The chain joins TRBV12-3 or TRBV12-4 to TRBJ2-7, with unresolved D. There are 12 residues in the CDR3. V was shortened by 8 bases and J by 6 bases, with 14 bases between the two germline ends. For the CDR3, the DNA is TGTGCCAGCGGGATTTATCTGGGCGAGCAGTACTTC. This encodes CASGIYLGEQYF.